This TCR beta chain derives from a study of regulatory T cells in long-lasting Graves disease. Study results and caveats: Sharing of public clonotypes was greater in persistent patients (roughly 2,600) than in new patients (about 970). Sample size, which was small, may have reduced accuracy. Favoring TRBV28, TRBJ1-2 and TRBJ2-5 was a feature seen in persistent disease. Persistent cases of Graves' showed reduced TCR diversity relative to newly diagnosed patients.

Described time point: persistent/refractory GD, antithyroid drugs over 5 years with positive TRAb. There was RNA extracted from PBMCs, and the TCR library was made from it. Germline CDR1 is SGHTA and CDR2 is FQGTGA. This CDR3 comprises 13 residues. Deletions cut 5 bases from V and 1 base from J, with 8 bases between. This clonotype was recorded at least ten times. What it binds is not known. iRepertoire HTBI primers and Arm-PCR of CDR3 regions built TCR beta libraries. TCRdb independently ran MiXCR on the multiplex PCR reads; one entry per CDR3 protein. Of a few hundred thousand distinct CDR3 sequences detected, 23% appear once; the ten largest clones hold approximately 28%.

The sample consisted of peripheral blood mononuclear cells (PBMCs), taken when the disease was refractory, from a patient treated with antithyroid drugs. This receptor was identified in a female donor with Graves disease. The chain couples TRBV7-3 to TRBJ2-5; D unresolved. The DNA for the CDR3 is TGTGCCAGCAGCGTGATAGCCCAAGAGACCCAGTACTTC. Encoded protein: CASSVIAQETQYF.